This T cell receptor (beta chain) was recovered during a study of glioma-infiltrating T cells. Study-wide findings and caveats: Tissue-blood divergence was below expectation in non-neoplastic patients, above in gliomas. Very few CDR3 sequences were shared between tissue and blood.

Using RNA template, CDR3s of TCR alpha and beta were amplified with iRepertoire arm-PCR. Input was roughly 100-450 ng of tissue mRNA or PBMC total RNA. TCRdb fed the multiplex PCR reads into MiXCR, producing one record per CDR3 protein. Of about 5,800 distinct CDR3 sequences in the sample, 28% are singletons; the top ten hold less than 15%. This clonotype was seen ten or more times. Its target is unknown. V was trimmed by 1 base and J by 9 bases, leaving 12 bases between them. Per the germline V gene, CDR1 is MDHEN and CDR2 is SYDVKM. This CDR3 has 13 residues. Sequences were obtained from glioma tissue, nonneoplastic brain tissue, or PBMCs (not recorded which). The rearrangement uses TRBV28 and TRBJ1-2; D is perhaps TRBD1 (6 bases). This TCR derives from a human donor with low-grade glioma or glioblastoma, undergoing nonglioma brain surgery, or in good health (not recorded which). In DNA, the CDR3 is TGTGCCAGCAGTTTATCACAGGGTCGTAGCTACACCTTC. It yields the protein CASSLSQGRSYTF.